This section outlines one T cell receptor (beta chain) sequence together with its context. The data were obtained in a study of T cell repertoires in cytomegalovirus infection. MiXCR, run by TCRdb on the reads, gives a single entry per CDR3 protein. The sample lists more than 200,000 distinct CDR3 sequences, 8% to 9.5% occurring once. The CDR3 contains 16 residues. Germline values: CDR1 LGHNA, CDR2 YNFKEQ. Unmatched junction bases numbered 8, after V lost 5 bases and J lost 6 bases. The source material was PBMCs. The TCR originated in a human donor in good health (CMV status not recorded). Some clones in this sample may be carry-over from other donors' samples. This rearrangement joins TRBV4-2 to TRBJ2-3, with 13 positions matching TRBD2. CDR3 sequence reads: CASSARTSGGGDTQYF. As DNA, the CDR3 is TGTGCCAGCAGCGCACGGACTAGCGGGGGAGGGGATACGCAGTATTTT.